Listed below are T cell receptor beta chains from one sample, sequenced in a study of cytomegalovirus exposure and HLA in healthy donors. Assay used: immunoSEQ multiplex PCR; TCRdb lists only in-frame clones, some missing. The sample lists about 160,000 clones, roughly 80% occurring once. Sequencing was done on a sample of PBMCs. The receptors come from a man between 25 and 39 years old in good health and CMV-seronegative. Both conserved end residues are part of each CDR3. The D gene is left open where the match is weak. Where a row states a size, it is once, few, many or the class of an expanded clone; other rows omit it.

d_gene	j_gene	len	v_gene	abundance	CDR3nt	CDR3aa
.	TRBJ2-1	14	TRBV27	.	TGTGCCAGCAGTTTATCCGACAGCCACAATGAGCAGTTCTTC	CASSLSDSHNEQFF
TRBD2	TRBJ2-1	14	TRBV18	.	TGTGCCAGCTCACCGAAGGCGGGAGCCAGTGAGCAGTTCTTC	CASSPKAGASEQFF
TRBD1	TRBJ2-3	15	TRBV29-1	.	TGCAGCGTCAGCCACAGGGGGCGAAACACAGATACGCAGTATTTT	CSVSHRGRNTDTQYF
TRBD2	TRBJ2-7	16	TRBV28	.	TGTGCCAGCACCAGGCTAGCGGGGGGTTTTCCCTACGAGCAGTACTTC	CASTRLAGGFPYEQYF
.	TRBJ1-1	13	TRBV4-3	.	TGCGCCAGCAGCCGTAGTACAGGGACGGAAGCTTTCTTT	CASSRSTGTEAFF
TRBD1	TRBJ1-2	13	TRBV7-3	.	TGTGCCAGCAGCTGGGGACAGGGTCTTGGCTACACCTTC	CASSWGQGLGYTF
.	TRBJ2-3	12	TRBV28	.	TGTGCCAGCAGTTCAGAGGCAGATACGCAGTATTTT	CASSSEADTQYF
.	TRBJ2-7	14	TRBV7-8	.	TGTGCCAGCAGCTTGGGGACATGGGACTACGAGCAGTACTTC	CASSLGTWDYEQYF
.	TRBJ2-4	16	TRBV6-5	few	TGTGCCAGCAGTTACCTACCCCACGAGGCCAAAAACATTCAGTACTTC	CASSYLPHEAKNIQYF
.	TRBJ1-2	15	TRBV28	once	TGTGCCAGCAGTTTACTCGGACACACTAACTATGGCTACACCTTC	CASSLLGHTNYGYTF
.	TRBJ1-1	17	TRBV25-1	.	TGTGCCAGCAGTGGCCAACGGGACTCCCTAGGGGACACTGAAGCTTTCTTT	CASSGQRDSLGDTEAFF
TRBD1	TRBJ1-4	21	TRBV10-3	.	TGTGCCATCAGCGTACTACCCCCAACCGGCGGGACAGACTTCGCCTATGAAAAACTGTTTTTT	CAISVLPPTGGTDFAYEKLFF
TRBD2	TRBJ2-7	13	TRBV5-6	.	TGTGCCAGCAGCTTGGTTCACGGGGGGGAGCAGTACTTC	CASSLVHGGEQYF
.	TRBJ1-1	14	TRBV28	.	TGTGCCAGCAGTTCCCCCAGACAGGAAACTGAAGCTTTCTTT	CASSSPRQETEAFF
TRBD1	TRBJ2-1	14	TRBV6-1	.	TGTGCCAGCGGAAACAGGGGGCGCGTAAATGAGCAGTTCTTC	CASGNRGRVNEQFF
TRBD2	TRBJ2-1	14	TRBV28	.	TGTGCCAGCCTGGGGGGGGACCTGTACAATGAGCAGTTCTTC	CASLGGDLYNEQFF
.	TRBJ1-1	16	TRBV5-5	.	TGTGCCAGCAGCTTGGCGGACAGCCTTTTGAACACTGAAGCTTTCTTT	CASSLADSLLNTEAFF
TRBD1	TRBJ1-1	17	TRBV7-8	.	TGTGCCAGCAGCTTGCCCGGGACAGACCCTATGAACACTGAAGCTTTCTTT	CASSLPGTDPMNTEAFF
.	TRBJ1-2	14	TRBV19	.	TGTGCCAGTAGTTTCGGGGAAGCTAACTATGGCTACACCTTC	CASSFGEANYGYTF
TRBD1	TRBJ2-3	14	TRBV19	.	TGTGCCAGTAGGAGCACAGGGGCTATAGATACGCAGTATTTT	CASRSTGAIDTQYF
.	TRBJ1-1	13	TRBV11-2	.	TGTGCCAGCAGCTTAGATGGGGGCCTTGAAGCTTTCTTT	CASSLDGGLEAFF
.	TRBJ2-3	14	TRBV7-9	.	TGTTCCAGCAGCTCGGGACAACTCACAGATACGCAGTATTTT	CSSSSGQLTDTQYF
TRBD1	TRBJ1-2	13	TRBV19	.	TGTGCCAGTAGGAACAGGGGGGAGAATGGCTACACCTTC	CASRNRGENGYTF
TRBD1	TRBJ1-2	14	TRBV19	.	TGTGCCAGTAGTAAGGGACAGCCTAACTATGGCTACACCTTC	CASSKGQPNYGYTF
.	TRBJ2-5	15	TRBV7-9	.	TGTGCCAGCAGCCGAGGAGCAACGGGGAGAGAGACCCAGTACTTC	CASSRGATGRETQYF
.	TRBJ2-5	11	TRBV20-1	.	TGCAGTGCTAGAGAGGCCGAGACCCAGTACTTC	CSAREAETQYF
.	TRBJ1-3	12	TRBV6-5	.	TGTGCCAGCAGTGACAGTTTAAACACCATATATTTT	CASSDSLNTIYF
TRBD1	TRBJ1-1	14	TRBV5-4	.	TGTGCCAGCAGCCTACAGGGGGCGCGGGTTGAAGCTTTCTTT	CASSLQGARVEAFF
.	TRBJ2-7	14	TRBV28	.	TGTGCCAGCAGAGCCGACAGGTTACACTACGAGCAGTACTTC	CASRADRLHYEQYF
TRBD2	TRBJ2-7	15	TRBV28	.	TGTGCCAGCAGTACTATAGCGGGAGCCTCCTACGAGCAGTACTTC	CASSTIAGASYEQYF
TRBD1	TRBJ1-5	16	TRBV19	.	TGTGCCAGTACCCGCCGGGACAGGGTTGGCAATCAGCCCCAGCATTTT	CASTRRDRVGNQPQHF
TRBD2	TRBJ2-4	15	TRBV15	.	TGTGCCGCCAAGCGGGGGGGACTAGCCAAAAACATTCAGTACTTC	CAAKRGGLAKNIQYF
TRBD2	TRBJ2-7	16	TRBV23-1	.	TGCGCCAGCAGTCAATCGGGACTAGCGGGATCCTACGAGCAGTACTTC	CASSQSGLAGSYEQYF
TRBD1	TRBJ2-3	16	TRBV28	once	TGTGCCATCACTTATTCCGGGACAGGGGCGCCAGATACGCAGTATTTT	CAITYSGTGAPDTQYF
TRBD1	TRBJ2-3	15	TRBV2	.	TGTGCCAGCAGTCGGACAGGGTCCCCCACAGATACGCAGTATTTT	CASSRTGSPTDTQYF
.	TRBJ2-2	14	TRBV5-1	.	TGCGCCAGCAGCTTGGACGGGATCCCCGGGGAGCTGTTTTTT	CASSLDGIPGELFF
.	TRBJ2-1	16	TRBV28	.	TGTGCCAGCAGTTTCTCCGGGACATCGGGGGGCAATGAGCAGTTCTTC	CASSFSGTSGGNEQFF
.	TRBJ1-2	11	TRBV30	.	TGTGCCTGGATCCGGGCGGGCGGCTACACCTTC	CAWIRAGGYTF
.	TRBJ1-2	13	TRBV5-1	once	TGCGCCAGCAGCTCCACAGGAGGGCATGGCTACACCTTC	CASSSTGGHGYTF
TRBD1	TRBJ1-2	15	TRBV27	.	TGTGCCAGCAGCAAACCGGGACAGGGTCGGCATGGCTACACCTTC	CASSKPGQGRHGYTF
TRBD1	TRBJ2-5	15	TRBV28	.	TGTGCCAGCAGCCACCCGGACAGGGCCCAAGAGACCCAGTACTTC	CASSHPDRAQETQYF
TRBD1	TRBJ1-2	14	TRBV5-5	.	TGTGCCAGCAGCTCGACAGGGGGCAGCTATGGCTACACCTTC	CASSSTGGSYGYTF
.	TRBJ1-1	13	TRBV19	.	TGTGCCAGTAGTATAGGAGTAAACACTGAAGCTTTCTTT	CASSIGVNTEAFF
TRBD1	TRBJ2-5	16	TRBV7-9	once	TGTGCCAGCAGCTGGGGGGACAGGGGGAAGGGAGAGACCCAGTACTTC	CASSWGDRGKGETQYF
TRBD2	TRBJ2-3	16	TRBV2	.	TGTGCCAGCAGTGATCCAATATGGGCGGGAGAGGATACGCAGTATTTT	CASSDPIWAGEDTQYF
.	TRBJ1-2	15	TRBV5-6	.	TGTGCCAGCACAGCTTGGATAGGGGTAACCTATGGCTACACCTTC	CASTAWIGVTYGYTF
TRBD1	TRBJ1-2	16	TRBV5-4	.	TGTGCCAGCAGCTGGGACAGGCCCTCGACTCACTATGGCTACACCTTC	CASSWDRPSTHYGYTF
TRBD1	TRBJ1-1	13	TRBV19	.	TGTGCCAGTCGGGACAGGGGGGACACTGAAGCTTTCTTT	CASRDRGDTEAFF